This TCR beta chain was identified during a study of blood T cell repertoires in COVID-19. Background on the study: The United States, Italy and Spain provided the acute and convalescent COVID-19 samples.

Methods used by the authors: Estimation of nucleated cell counts was performed using reference gene primer amplification. Data came from immunoSEQ multiplex PCR; TCRdb stores just in-frame clones and leaves some out. That table supplies the V and J calls and clone size; D and trimming were determined from the DNA. The sample lists about 170,000 clones; approximately 80% were seen once. J gave up 8 bases and V 4 bases, and 8 bases lay outside the gene matches. Germline V gene lookup returns CDR1 SNHLY and CDR2 FYNNEI. This CDR3 contains 15 residues. Sequencing was performed on peripheral blood. The source of this sequence is a woman in her sixties with acute or convalescent COVID-19. The V and J genes are TRBV2 and TRBJ1-4; TRBD1 matches 9 bases. The CDR3 region is CASSAGTGREEKLFF. The CDR3 nucleotides read TGTGCCAGCAGTGCTGGGACAGGGAGAGAGGAAAAACTGTTTTTT.